The clone carrying this T cell receptor (beta chain) was recorded once. The antigen remains undetermined. Different DNA sequences within this sample yield the same CDR3. The data belong to a study of cytomegalovirus exposure and HLA in healthy donors. Study-wide results and caveats: Across donors, most TCRs were seen rarely, yet some public ones were widespread. Reports indicate that TCR beta sequences accurately predicted the HLA-A and HLA-B alleles of most subjects. Researchers had no immune exposure information except CMV serostatus available.

It was with 60 Vbeta and 13 Jbeta primers that the PCR ran. TCRdb's copy holds only in-frame clones and misses some; the assay was immunoSEQ multiplex PCR. The repertoire holds 150,000 to 200,000 clones, over 75% seen once, with about a tenth in the top ten. Sample: PBMCs. The clonotype originates from a man between 18 and 29 years old in good health and CMV-seropositive.

The CDR3 DNA is TGTGCCAGCACTATTAGGACAGGGCAGCACGAGCAGTACTTC. Its translation: CASTIRTGQHEQYF. This chain connects TRBV6-1 to TRBJ2-7; TRBD1 matches at 8 bases. Germline-derived CDR1 and CDR2 are MNHNS and SASEGT. The CDR3 is 14 amino acids. V lost 7 bases, J lost 5 bases, and 10 bases stayed unmatched.